One sample yielded the 12 T cell receptor beta chains listed below, sequenced in a study of shared clonotypes between healthy human individuals. Repertoires were generated with immunoSEQ multiplex PCR, while TCRdb's copy carries only in-frame clones and drops some. Of 470,000 or so clones listed, approximately 82% are singletons. The specimen was PBMCs. Receptor source: a woman aged 40 to 50 in good health. Some clones in this sample may be carry-over from other donors' samples.

This chain uses TRBV30 with TRBJ1-4; 11 nucleotides line up with TRBD1. The junction had 6 bases not matched to a gene; V was cut back by 1 base and J by 8 bases. This CDR3 is built from 15 residues. Germline V gene lookup returns CDR1 GTSNPN and CDR2 SVGIG (reference sequence). The CDR3 DNA sequence: TGTGCCTGGAGTGGCCAGGACAGGGGGCGAGAAAAACTGTTTTTT. Encoded protein: CAWSGQDRGREKLFF.

Details on this clone: A far larger clone is a single base away, which makes a read error likely. Other DNA sequences in the same sample also yield this CDR3. The rearrangement links TRBV7-8 to TRBJ2-7; TRBD2 matches at 7 bases. The CDR3 spans 15 residues. Germline trimming cut 4 bases from V and 2 bases from J; bases unmatched to any gene: 8. Germline CDR1 and CDR2: SGHVS and FQNEAQ. The CDR3 protein is CASSSRLAATYEQYF. CDR3 DNA sequence: TGTGCCAGCAGCTCACGGCTAGCGGCTACCTACGAGCAGTACTTC.

Points on this clone: The same CDR3 is also encoded by other DNA sequences in this sample. The chain uses TRBV6-4 and TRBJ2-3; either TRBD1 or TRBD2 may fit D (6 bases each). V lost 3 bases and J lost 3, with 13 bases in between. Per germline, CDR1 MRHNA and CDR2 SNTAGT. The CDR3 loop spans 15 amino acids. CDR3 sequence (DNA): TGTGCCAGCAGTGAGGGGGGCGGTGGTACAGATACGCAGTATTTT. Amino acids: CASSEGGGGTDTQYF.

The chain links TRBV10-3 to TRBJ1-4; D not certain. The ends were cut back, 10 bases at V and 4 bases at J, with 13 bases in the middle. From germline, CDR1 is ENHRY and CDR2 SYGVKD. The CDR3 runs 13 residues. CDR3 in amino acids: CATRAPDNEKLFF. CDR3 bases: TGTGCCACCCGGGCCCCAGATAATGAAAAACTGTTTTTT.

The chain carries TRBV21-1 and TRBJ2-3; TRBD1 was called by the table and not checked on the DNA. TRBV21-1 is given as a pseudogene. The CDR3 runs 17 residues. As DNA, the CDR3 is TGTGCCAGCAGCAAAGTGGACCGGGACAGGGGGCTTGGTACGCAGTATTTT. Protein: CASSKVDRDRGLGTQYF.

There are a few counts of this clone. The rearrangement joins TRBV28 to TRBJ2-7; 7 nucleotides match TRBD2. Germline assignment: CDR1 MDHEN and CDR2 SYDVKM. The CDR3 covers 16 residues. Trimming cost V 3 bases and J 0 bases; bases outside gene matches: 8. The CDR3 loop is CASSLTLGEGSYEQYF. CDR3 bases: TGTGCCAGCAGTTTGACGCTTGGGGAGGGCTCCTACGAGCAGTACTTC. Full variable domain (outside the CDR3, taken from reference TRBV28 and TRBJ2-7): DVKVTQSSRYLVKRTGEKVFLECVQDMDHENMFWYRQDPGLGLRLIYFSYDVKMKEKGDIPEGYSVSREKKERFSLILESASTNQTSMYLCASSLTLGEGSYEQYFGPGTRLTVT.

The V gene is TRBV5-1, the J gene TRBJ2-3; D ambiguous. There are 13 residues in the CDR3. V lost 1 base, J lost 4 bases, and 7 bases lay in between. The germline CDR1 and CDR2 sequences are SGHRS and YFSETQ. The CDR3 region is CASSLTTPDTQYF. CDR3 bases: TGCGCCAGCAGCTTGACCACGCCAGATACGCAGTATTTT.

The table lists this clone with a count of one. The CDR3 is CASSATGLLDETQYF. In DNA form, the CDR3 reads TGCGCCAGCAGCGCAACGGGACTATTGGACGAGACCCAGTACTTC. The rearrangement joins TRBV5-1 to TRBJ2-5, with 7 bases lining up with TRBD2. The CDR3 is 15 amino acids. Germline V gives CDR1 SGHRS, CDR2 YFSETQ. The junction had 11 bases not matched to a gene; V was cut back by 4 bases and J by 5 bases.

The rearrangement links TRBV28 to TRBJ2-7; D possibly corresponds to TRBD1 (6 bases). The V end lost 3 bases, the J end lost 2 bases, and 20 bases lay between the germline ends. Germline V gene lookup returns CDR1 MDHEN and CDR2 SYDVKM. This CDR3 has 17 residues. The CDR3 sequence: CASSFAAGATGTYEQYF. In DNA form, the CDR3 reads TGTGCCAGCAGTTTTGCCGCCGGGGCGACAGGAACCTACGAGCAGTACTTC.

The chain uses TRBV15 and TRBJ2-7; 10 bases line up with TRBD2. The CDR3 length is 14 residues. V gave up 3 bases and J gave up 3 bases; unmatched junction bases: 2. Germline-derived CDR1 and CDR2 are LNHNV and YYDKDF (reference sequence). The CDR3 DNA sequence: TGTGCCACCAGCAGCGGACTAGCGGACTACGAGCAGTACTTC. Translation: CATSSGLADYEQYF.

This chain joins TRBV7-2 and TRBJ2-1; D call uncertain. This CDR3 has 13 residues. CDR1 is SGHTA, CDR2 FQGNSA, per germline. Between the trimmed V and J ends, which lost 0 bases and 3 bases, there was a span of 3 bases. This chain's CDR3 is CASSLAHYNEQFF. CDR3 bases: TGTGCCAGCAGCTTAGCTCACTACAATGAGCAGTTCTTC.

This clone appeared a few times. The chain joins TRBV30 to TRBJ1-3; TRBD1 aligns across 7 bases. Germline-derived CDR1 and CDR2 are GTSNPN and SVGIG (reference sequence). Losses at the gene ends were 3 bases for V and 3 bases for J; bases not matched to a gene: 5. This CDR3 has 14 residues. The CDR3 nucleotides are TGTGCCTGGAGCGTGACAGGGAATGGAAACACCATATATTTT. Amino acid sequence: CAWSVTGNGNTIYF.